A selection of T cell receptor beta chains follows, all from one sample in a study of tumor-infiltrating lymphocytes in localized non-small cell lung cancer. Measured with immunoSEQ multiplex PCR; TCRdb has only the in-frame clones, and not every one. The sample yields 4,500 to 7,000 clones, about 81% seen once. Sequencing was performed on lung tumor tissue. These receptor sequences come from a human donor with non-small cell lung cancer. Each CDR3 is given with its conserved first and last residue. Each record gives: clone size, J gene, V gene, CDR3 protein. Size is omitted from some rows. Given values are once, few, many or a class for expanded clones.

abundance: -; j_gene: TRBJ1-3; v_gene: TRBV4-1; CDR3aa: CASSPLSGGTGNTIYF
abundance: -; j_gene: TRBJ1-2; v_gene: TRBV5-1; CDR3aa: CASSLGAGGQGDGYTF
abundance: once; j_gene: TRBJ1-1; v_gene: TRBV18; CDR3aa: CASSLWTGGGGRTEAFF
abundance: -; j_gene: TRBJ2-7; v_gene: TRBV12-5; CDR3aa: CASEEQGYGEQYF
abundance: -; j_gene: TRBJ2-7; v_gene: TRBV18; CDR3aa: CASSPLGQGKEQYF
abundance: -; j_gene: TRBJ2-7; v_gene: TRBV11-1; CDR3aa: CASSSMWGEQYF
abundance: -; j_gene: TRBJ2-7; v_gene: TRBV2; CDR3aa: CATARQGASEQYF
abundance: -; j_gene: TRBJ1-1; v_gene: TRBV7-9; CDR3aa: CASLTGGPNTEAFF
abundance: -; j_gene: TRBJ2-7; v_gene: TRBV11-2; CDR3aa: CASNPFSGGLEQYF
abundance: -; j_gene: TRBJ1-2; v_gene: TRBV19; CDR3aa: CASEGATYGYTF
abundance: -; j_gene: TRBJ1-4; v_gene: TRBV5-5; CDR3aa: CASSWGTPFGELFF
abundance: -; j_gene: TRBJ2-5; v_gene: TRBV4-3; CDR3aa: CASSQVYRGETQYF
abundance: -; j_gene: TRBJ1-2; v_gene: TRBV5-4; CDR3aa: CASSWGGDNYGYTF
abundance: -; j_gene: TRBJ2-1; v_gene: TRBV18; CDR3aa: CASSPENPPGFGGFF
abundance: once; j_gene: TRBJ2-2; v_gene: TRBV18; CDR3aa: CASSPQPGTGELFF
abundance: -; j_gene: TRBJ2-2; v_gene: TRBV19; CDR3aa: CASNFGGGNTGELFF
abundance: once; j_gene: TRBJ2-5; v_gene: TRBV9; CDR3aa: CASNEGAGQETQYF
abundance: -; j_gene: TRBJ2-3; v_gene: TRBV5-4; CDR3aa: CASSLGGAVSTDTQYF
abundance: -; j_gene: TRBJ2-2; v_gene: TRBV28; CDR3aa: CASSPLDNYGRTNTGELFF
abundance: -; j_gene: TRBJ2-3; v_gene: TRBV4-3; CDR3aa: CASSSSAVELTDTQYF
abundance: large; j_gene: TRBJ2-7; v_gene: TRBV11-3; CDR3aa: CASSLAGSEQYF
abundance: -; j_gene: TRBJ2-5; v_gene: TRBV6-1; CDR3aa: CASSRTGGETQYF
abundance: -; j_gene: TRBJ1-5; v_gene: TRBV2; CDR3aa: CASSGTGGGNQPQHF
abundance: -; j_gene: TRBJ1-1; v_gene: TRBV29-1; CDR3aa: CSVGGQVPFF
abundance: once; j_gene: TRBJ1-5; v_gene: TRBV28; CDR3aa: CASSFGAPSNQPQHF
abundance: few; j_gene: TRBJ1-4; v_gene: TRBV7-9; CDR3aa: CASSLRTDAREKLFF
abundance: -; j_gene: TRBJ2-7; v_gene: TRBV6-6; CDR3aa: CASSQPSRDGSYEQYF
abundance: large; j_gene: TRBJ1-5; v_gene: TRBV10-3; CDR3aa: CAIRGQGTRQPQHF
abundance: large; j_gene: TRBJ1-1; v_gene: TRBV6-1; CDR3aa: CASSLLQGNGVEAFF
abundance: -; j_gene: TRBJ1-1; v_gene: TRBV7-9; CDR3aa: CASSVTGSEAFF
abundance: -; j_gene: TRBJ2-2; v_gene: TRBV7-2; CDR3aa: CASSFILNTGELFF